The 25 T cell receptor beta chains presented below share a single source sample, sequenced in a study of cytomegalovirus exposure and HLA in healthy donors. The PCR made use of 60 Vbeta and 13 Jbeta primers. Assay: immunoSEQ multiplex PCR; the TCRdb copy retains only in-frame clones and omits some. The sample includes about 200,000 clones, around 83% of them seen just once. What was sequenced was PBMCs. Every receptor here comes from a woman between 18 and 29 years old in good health and CMV-seronegative.

The chain recombines TRBV18 with TRBJ2-1; TRBD2 might be the D (5 bases). CDR3 length: 13 amino acids. The V and J ends lost 2 bases and 5 bases respectively, with 7 bases between them. Germline V CDR1 and CDR2: KGHSH, LQKENI. The chain's CDR3 is CASSPMRDNEQFF. The CDR3, as DNA: TGTGCCAGCTCACCAATGCGGGACAATGAGCAGTTCTTC. The variable domain in full, completed from reference TRBV18 and TRBJ2-1, reads NAGVMQNPRHLVRRRGQEARLRCSPMKGHSHVYWYRQLPEEGLKFMVYLQKENIIDESGMPKERFSAEFPKEGPSILRIQQVVRGDSAAYFCASSPMRDNEQFFGPGTRLTVL.

The V call is TRBV25-1, the J call TRBJ1-2, with 10 bases identical to TRBD1. V was pared by 2 bases and J by 7 bases, with 7 bases of the junction left unmatched. The CDR3 contains 15 residues. Germline loops: CDR1 MGHDK, CDR2 SYGVNS. The CDR3 nucleotides are TGTGCCAGCAGTGAAGTGGGGACAGGGGCTGGTGGCTACACCTTC. Translating it yields CASSEVGTGAGGYTF.

This clone was seen just once. V and J are TRBV5-1 and TRBJ2-3, with D unclear. The V end was cut by 2 bases, the J end by 0 bases, with 10 bases between. This CDR3 comprises 15 residues. The germline V gene has CDR1 SGHRS and CDR2 YFSETQ. The CDR3 is CASSFGAASTDTQYF. The CDR3 DNA is TGCGCCAGCAGCTTTGGTGCGGCTAGCACAGATACGCAGTATTTT.

The genes are TRBV6-5 and TRBJ2-7; TRBD1 matches 11 bases. V shed 7 bases and J 4 bases; nucleotides not matched to a gene: 6. The CDR3 totals 14 residues. Germline V lookup: CDR1 MNHEY, CDR2 SVGAGI. The CDR3 nucleotides read TGTGCCAGCACCAACCGGGACAGGGGGTACGAGCAGTACTTC. Protein: CASTNRDRGYEQYF.

The chain links TRBV10-3 to TRBJ2-7; D might be TRBD1 (6 bases). Trimming stripped 4 bases from V and 4 bases from J, with 17 bases between. The CDR3 extends over 15 amino acids. The germline V gene encodes CDR1 ENHRY and CDR2 SYGVKD. CDR3: CAISGPDQGRYEQYV. The CDR3 DNA is TGTGCCATCAGTGGTCCGGACCAGGGGAGATACGAGCAGTACGTC.

This clone has only a few counts. In the same sample, other DNA sequences code for this CDR3. This chain links TRBV7-2 with TRBJ2-1; D is undetermined. The CDR3 consists of 13 residues. CDR1 and CDR2 (germline): SGHTA, FQGNSA. Trimming took 5 bases from V and 3 from J, leaving 8 bases between them. DNA for the CDR3: TGTGCCAGCAGCCTTCAGGTCTACAATGAGCAGTTCTTC. It codes for CASSLQVYNEQFF.

This clone was seen once. The chain links TRBV2 to TRBJ2-7; D is perhaps TRBD2 (5 bases). V lost 7 bases to trimming and J lost 4 bases, with 17 bases between them. The germline CDR1 and CDR2 sequences are SNHLY and FYNNEI. The CDR3 consists of 14 residues. The CDR3 region has the DNA TGTGCCAGCATGGGCGACGGGATATCTTACGAGCAGTACTTC. Translating it yields CASMGDGISYEQYF.

This rearrangement joins TRBV15 to TRBJ2-5; 9 bases align to TRBD1. This CDR3 has 15 residues. V gave up 3 bases and J gave up 2 bases; unmatched junction bases: 4. Germline V gives CDR1 LNHNV, CDR2 YYDKDF (reference sequence). The CDR3 nucleotides are TGTGCCACCAGCAGGGCAGACAGGGGGCAAGAGACCCAGTACTTC. Its protein is CATSRADRGQETQYF.

This sequence joins TRBV6-6 and TRBJ2-4; D possibly corresponds to TRBD2 (5 bases). Germline CDR1 reads MNHNY; CDR2 reads SVGAGI (reference sequence). The CDR3 contains 13 residues. The CDR3 spells CAPRRRAKNIQYF. The CDR3 nucleotides read TGTGCTCCGCGTAGGAGGGCCAAAAACATTCAGTACTTC.

The rearrangement uses TRBV12-5 and TRBJ2-7; no firm D call. Trimming removed 9 bases from V and 2 bases from J, with 14 bases in between. The CDR3 totals 13 residues. Per germline, CDR1 LGHNT and CDR2 FRNRAP. CDR3 loop: CASQAPEAYEQYV. For the CDR3, the DNA is TGTGCTAGCCAGGCCCCGGAAGCCTACGAGCAGTACGTC.

This rearrangement joins TRBV9 to TRBJ2-3, with 9 bases that match TRBD2. With V trimmed by 4 bases and J by 5 bases, 5 bases remained unmatched. Per germline, CDR1 SGDLS and CDR2 YYNGEE. This CDR3 has 14 residues. This CDR3 reads CASSPREGGDTQYF. Here the CDR3 DNA reads TGTGCCAGCAGCCCGCGGGAGGGAGGAGATACGCAGTATTTT.

The chain uses TRBV7-9 and TRBJ2-3; 7 bases line up with TRBD2. The CDR3 has 14 amino acids. Unmatched junction bases numbered 10, after V lost 5 bases and J lost 8 bases. Germline lookup yields CDR1 SEHNR and CDR2 FQNEAQ (reference sequence). CDR3 loop: CASSPGLGSGTQYF. The CDR3 DNA reads TGTGCCAGCAGCCCTGGACTAGGGTCAGGTACGCAGTATTTT.

The CDR3 loop reads CASSEGYRASKMNTEAFF. CDR3 coding DNA: TGCGCCAGCAGTGAAGGTTACAGGGCCTCCAAGATGAACACTGAAGCTTTCTTT. V and J are TRBV10-2 and TRBJ1-1; D is perhaps TRBD1 (6 bases). Germline-derived CDR1 and CDR2 are WSHSY and SAAADI. The CDR3 is made up of 18 amino acids. Trimming removed 3 bases from V and 0 bases from J, with 20 bases in between.

This rearrangement joins TRBV6-4 to TRBJ1-5; no clear D gene. The CDR3 sequence is 12 residues long. With 6 bases removed from V and 7 bases from J, the gap between germline ends came to 10 bases. Germline lookup yields CDR1 MRHNA and CDR2 SNTAGT. The CDR3 sequence: CASRQCGQPQHF. As DNA, the CDR3 is TGTGCCAGCAGACAGTGTGGCCAGCCCCAGCATTTT.

This rearrangement joins TRBV2 to TRBJ2-7; 11 bases line up with TRBD2. Germline V CDR1 and CDR2: SNHLY, FYNNEI. This CDR3 spans 15 amino acids. The V gene end was trimmed by 4 bases and the J gene end by 7 bases; junction bases not matched to a gene: 9. This CDR3 reads CASSVASGRSQEQYF. The CDR3 bases are TGTGCCAGCAGTGTGGCTAGCGGGAGGTCGCAGGAGCAGTACTTC.

The chain joins TRBV6-1 to TRBJ2-1; no definite D call. Trimming left V 2 bases short and J 5 bases short, with 13 bases between. CDR1 is MNHNS and CDR2 is SASEGT in the germline V gene. The CDR3 contains 15 residues. Here the CDR3 DNA reads TGTGCCAGCAGTGAATTGCGGAAGTTCGACAATGAGCAGTTCTTC. This sequence encodes CASSELRKFDNEQFF.

This sequence joins TRBV6-1 and TRBJ2-7; TRBD2 is a possible D gene (7 bases). This CDR3 comprises 15 residues. Trimming stripped 7 bases from V and 5 bases from J, with 21 bases between. Germline assignment: CDR1 MNHNS and CDR2 SASEGT. This CDR3 reads CASIREGGDYNEQYV. CDR3 nucleotides: TGTGCCAGCATTCGAGAAGGGGGGGACTATAACGAGCAGTACGTC.

The V gene is TRBV7-2, the J gene TRBJ1-4, with 10 bases identical to TRBD1. The CDR3 length is 15 residues. J was trimmed by 10 bases and V by 3 bases; bases with no gene match: 8. Germline values: CDR1 SGHTA, CDR2 FQGNSA. This chain's CDR3 is CASSLWTGGAGKLFF. As DNA, the CDR3 is TGTGCCAGCAGCTTGTGGACAGGGGGGGCGGGAAAACTGTTTTTT.

This clone was seen only once. Germline and junction disagree at one end, which may indicate a read error. The J gene is TRBJ2-3, the V gene TRBV7-9, with 12 bases aligning to TRBD2. From germline, CDR1 is SEHNR and CDR2 FQNEAQ (reference sequence). This CDR3 contains 19 residues. The DNA of the CDR3 is TGTTCCAGCAGCTTACCGCTAAGGACTAGCGGGACTAGCACAGATACGCAGTATTTT. Its protein product is CSSSLPLRTSGTSTDTQYF.

The chain links TRBV11-3 to TRBJ2-1; 10 bases agree with TRBD2. The CDR3 length is 17 residues. Per germline, CDR1 SGHNT and CDR2 YENEEA. Trimming at V came to 5 bases and at J to 2 bases, leaving 9 bases not matched to a gene. CDR3 sequence reads: CASSPPGTSAAYNEQFF. The CDR3 DNA reads as TGTGCCAGCAGCCCCCCCGGGACTAGCGCTGCCTACAATGAGCAGTTCTTC.

J is TRBJ2-7 and V is TRBV5-6; perhaps TRBD1 as D (5 bases). The CDR3 runs 14 residues. Germline CDR1 is SGHDT and CDR2 is YYEEEE. V was shortened by 2 bases and J by 0 bases, with 9 bases between the two germline ends. The CDR3 DNA follows: TGTGCCAGCAGCTTAGGGCAGGGCTCCTACGAGCAGTACGTC. It encodes CASSLGQGSYEQYV.

This clone appeared once. The chain uses TRBV29-1 and TRBJ1-1; TRBD1 aligns across 11 bases. CDR3 length: 15 amino acids. V gave up 0 bases and J gave up 6 bases; unmatched junction bases: 6. Germline CDR1 and CDR2: SQVTM and ANQGSEA. Here the CDR3 reads CSVEDRTGGLAEAFF. The CDR3 nucleotides read TGCAGCGTTGAAGACCGGACAGGGGGCTTAGCTGAAGCTTTCTTT.

This chain links TRBV5-1 with TRBJ2-7; 8 bases agree with TRBD1. The V gene's germline CDR1 is SGHRS and CDR2 YFSETQ. The V segment lost 4 bases and the J segment 7 bases; nucleotides outside the gene matches: 4. This CDR3 has 12 residues. The CDR3 protein is CASSRTGTEQYF. The CDR3 DNA reads as TGCGCCAGCAGCAGGACAGGGACAGAGCAGTACTTC.

The V and J genes are TRBV27 and TRBJ1-2; 7 bases match TRBD1. Looked up from germline, CDR1 is MNHEY and CDR2 is SMNVEV (reference sequence). V lost 5 bases, J lost 8 bases, and 5 bases stayed unmatched. The CDR3 is made up of 12 amino acids. The CDR3, as DNA: TGTGCCAGCAGTCCTGGGACAGCCGGCTACACCTTC. This encodes CASSPGTAGYTF.

V usage is TRBV5-1 and J usage is TRBJ2-7, with TRBD1 as a possible D gene (6 bases). Between the trimmed V and J ends, which lost 3 bases and 2 bases, there was a span of 12 bases. This CDR3 has 14 residues. Per the germline V gene, CDR1 is SGHRS and CDR2 is YFSETQ. CDR3 in amino acids: CASSWGHPPYEQYV. Written as DNA, the CDR3 is TGCGCCAGCAGCTGGGGACATCCCCCCTACGAGCAGTACGTC.